This T cell receptor (beta chain) stems from a study of identical twins. Findings and caveats of the study: Invariant T cells like MAIT and iNKT could partly confound the zero-insertion analyses.

With template switching, a universal primer site was added, and the cDNA carried unique molecular identifiers. TCRdb recomputed calls from the 5' RACE reads with MiXCR, one row per CDR3 protein. The profile shows over 200,000 distinct CDR3 sequences, 9.4% of them singletons. V shed 4 bases and J 5 bases; nucleotides not matched to a gene: 10. CDR1 is LGHDT and CDR2 is YNNKEL in the germline V gene (reference sequence). The CDR3 spans 15 residues. The sample holds many counts of this clonotype. Its cognate antigen is unknown. This receptor was taken from a woman between 18 and 29 years old in good health. The chain has TRBV3-1 and TRBJ2-5, with 7 bases that match TRBD2. Sequencing input: memory (CD45RO+) T cells sorted from blood. CDR3 sequence (DNA): TGTGCCAGCAGCCCTAGCGGCGATAGGCTGGAGACCCAGTACTTC. This translates into CASSPSGDRLETQYF.